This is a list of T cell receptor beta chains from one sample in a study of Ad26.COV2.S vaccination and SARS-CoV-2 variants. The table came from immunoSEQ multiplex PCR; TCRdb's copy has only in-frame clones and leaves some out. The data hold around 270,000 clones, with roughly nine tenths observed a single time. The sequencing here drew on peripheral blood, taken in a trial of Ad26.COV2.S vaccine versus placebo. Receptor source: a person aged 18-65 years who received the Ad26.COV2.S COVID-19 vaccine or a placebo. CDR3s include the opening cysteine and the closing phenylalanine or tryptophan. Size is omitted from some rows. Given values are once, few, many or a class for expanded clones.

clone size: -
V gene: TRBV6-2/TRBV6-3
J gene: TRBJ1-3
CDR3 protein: CASSYLRGNTIYF

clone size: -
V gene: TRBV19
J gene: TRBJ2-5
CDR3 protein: CASSRVGTKKLGETQYF

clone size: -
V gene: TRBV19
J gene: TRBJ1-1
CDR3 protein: CASSLQKSNTEAFF

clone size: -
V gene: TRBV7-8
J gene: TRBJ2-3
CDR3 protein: CASSQLSGSDTQYF

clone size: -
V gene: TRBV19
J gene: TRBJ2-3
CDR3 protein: CASSIKSSGNNRADTQYF

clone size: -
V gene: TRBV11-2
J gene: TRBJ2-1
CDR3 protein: CASSQGTEQFF

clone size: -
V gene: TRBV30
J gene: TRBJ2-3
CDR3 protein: CAWSVPWTGKGADTQYF

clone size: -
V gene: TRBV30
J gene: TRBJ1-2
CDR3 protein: CAWSRDRPYGYTF

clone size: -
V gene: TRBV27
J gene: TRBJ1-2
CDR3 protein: CASSKRGSGYTF

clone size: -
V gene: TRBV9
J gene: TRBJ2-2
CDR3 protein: CASSGGTRDGELFF

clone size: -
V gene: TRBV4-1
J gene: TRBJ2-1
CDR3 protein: CASSQADRALFNEQFF

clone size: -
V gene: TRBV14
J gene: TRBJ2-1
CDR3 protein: CASSLWGLGFDNEQFF

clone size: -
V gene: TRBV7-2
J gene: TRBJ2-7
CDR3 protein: CASSFLGRTGTYEQYF

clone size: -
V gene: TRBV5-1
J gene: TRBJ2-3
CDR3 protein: CASSLAGTRTGGIDTQYF

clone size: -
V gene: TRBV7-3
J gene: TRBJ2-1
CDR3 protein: CASSFKSGGVSYNEQFF

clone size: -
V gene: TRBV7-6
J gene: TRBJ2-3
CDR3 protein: CASSWGPMFSSTDTQYF

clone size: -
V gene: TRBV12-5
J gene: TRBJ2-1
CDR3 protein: CASGLGGVEQFF

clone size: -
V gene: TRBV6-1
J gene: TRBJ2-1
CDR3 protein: CASSEMAGSSYNEQFF

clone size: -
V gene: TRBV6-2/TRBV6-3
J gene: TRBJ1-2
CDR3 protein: CASSYSKSGREGYTF

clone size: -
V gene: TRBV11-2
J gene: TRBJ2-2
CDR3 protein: CASSLDLPLAGRTGELFF

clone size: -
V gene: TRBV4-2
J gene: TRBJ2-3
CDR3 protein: CASSQTTITDTQYF

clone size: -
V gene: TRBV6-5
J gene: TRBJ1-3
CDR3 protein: CASSYREGARGNTIYF

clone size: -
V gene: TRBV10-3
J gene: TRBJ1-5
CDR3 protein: CAISESGRQGSLQPQHF

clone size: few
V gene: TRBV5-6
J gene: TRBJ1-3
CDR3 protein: CASTTGTSGNTIYF